These 32 T cell receptor beta chains were all obtained from the same sample, sequenced in a study of OX40 agonist ivuxolimab in advanced cancers. Libraries were prepared by immunoSEQ multiplex PCR; TCRdb keeps only in-frame clonotypes and omits some of them. The data hold over 75,000 clones, with 92% observed a single time. The source material was CD4+ or CD8+ T cells sorted from blood, sampled in a trial of the OX40 agonist ivuxolimab. The receptors were sampled from an adult with an advanced solid tumor such as melanoma, head and neck, liver or kidney cancer.

This clone was recorded a few times. CDR3 protein: CASSPPFQSGTQYF. As DNA, the CDR3 is TGTGCCAGCAGTCCCCCCTTCCAAAGCGGGACCCAGTACTTC. The chain is built from TRBV28 and TRBJ2-5, with D perhaps matching TRBD2 (5 bases). The CDR3 has 14 amino acids. Trimming took off 5 bases at V and 7 bases at J, with 17 bases between the two ends. In germline, CDR1 is MDHEN, CDR2 SYDVKM.

The chain has TRBV10-3 and TRBJ1-2; no reliable D call. V lost 4 bases and J 2 bases, leaving 8 bases between the germline ends. The germline gives CDR1 ENHRY, CDR2 SYGVKD. The CDR3 is made up of 13 amino acids. CDR3 nucleotides: TGTGCCATCAGTGGGGATTCAAACTATGGCTACACCTTC. Translating gives CAISGDSNYGYTF.

The chain employs TRBV30 and TRBJ2-3; no clear D. In germline, CDR1 is GTSNPN, CDR2 SVGIG (reference sequence). Trimming stripped 0 bases from V and 3 bases from J, with 4 bases between. The CDR3 has 12 amino acids. Written as DNA, the CDR3 is TGTGCCTGGAGTGTCTTGACAGATACGCAGTATTTT. It is translated as CAWSVLTDTQYF.

V gene TRBV10-1 combines with J gene TRBJ2-7, with 7 bases fitting TRBD2. This CDR3 contains 14 residues. Trimming removed 0 bases from V and 2 bases from J; junction bases left unmatched: 1. Germline V gene lookup returns CDR1 WNHNN and CDR2 SYGVQD (reference sequence). The CDR3 DNA follows: TGCGCCAGCAGTGAGTCAACTAGCGCCTACGAGCAGTACTTC. Its protein is CASSESTSAYEQYF.

The chain is built from TRBV7-9 and TRBJ2-3; maybe TRBD2 (5 bases). Trimming left V 1 base short and J 4 bases short, with 18 bases between. The CDR3 is 17 amino acids. Germline values: CDR1 SEHNR, CDR2 FQNEAQ (reference sequence). CDR3 coding DNA: TGTGCCAGCAGCTTAGGATGGTCTACCGCCGGGGCAGATACGCAGTATTTT. Translated: CASSLGWSTAGADTQYF.

This chain uses TRBV5-1 with TRBJ2-7; 7 positions agree with TRBD2. The V segment lost 4 bases and the J segment 5 bases; nucleotides outside the gene matches: 15. CDR1 is SGHRS and CDR2 is YFSETQ in the germline V gene. The CDR3 has 16 amino acids. CDR3 bases: TGCGCCAGCAGCCCCAGGTGGGCGGGAGCCGTCGACGAGCAGTACTTC. Protein product: CASSPRWAGAVDEQYF.

The genes are TRBV30 and TRBJ1-3; no definite D call. Germline CDR1 and CDR2: GTSNPN and SVGIG (reference sequence). This CDR3 spans 14 amino acids. V was shortened by 3 bases and J by 1 base, with 10 bases between the two germline ends. The CDR3 spells CAWSVGVSGNTIYF. In DNA, the CDR3 is TGTGCCTGGAGCGTCGGGGTGTCTGGAAACACCATATATTTT.

This rearrangement joins TRBV5-8 to TRBJ2-1; the match to TRBD1 covers 7 bases. This CDR3 is 12 amino acids long. The germline gives CDR1 SGHTS, CDR2 YDEGEE. After removal of 5 bases from V and 8 bases from J, the junction contained 4 bases not matched to a gene. CDR3 loop: CASRPQGYEQFF. The CDR3 DNA sequence: TGTGCCAGCAGACCACAGGGGTATGAGCAGTTCTTC.

The rearrangement links TRBV19 to TRBJ1-4, with TRBD1 matching 7 bases. The CDR3 loop spans 15 amino acids. V lost 7 bases, J lost 8 bases, and 13 bases stayed unmatched. Germline V lookup: CDR1 LNHDA, CDR2 SQIVND (reference sequence). The CDR3 region is CASNQNRGAVEKLFF. In DNA, the CDR3 is TGTGCCAGTAATCAAAACAGGGGAGCGGTGGAAAAACTGTTTTTT.

This chain links TRBV19 with TRBJ1-5; 8 bases are a match to TRBD1. The germline CDR1 and CDR2 sequences are LNHDA and SQIVND (reference sequence). The trim removed 7 bases at V and 5 bases at J, leaving 4 bases unmatched. The length of the CDR3 is 13 residues. The CDR3 here is CASNLDRDQPQHF. In DNA form, the CDR3 reads TGTGCCAGTAACCTGGACAGGGATCAGCCCCAGCATTTT.

This chain connects TRBV7-9 to TRBJ1-3; D unresolved. The CDR3 is 15 residues long. Trimming took 7 bases from V and 0 from J, leaving 13 bases between them. Germline values: CDR1 SEHNR, CDR2 FQNEAQ (reference sequence). CDR3 bases: TGTGCCAGCACGCATCTAGGGAGCTCTGGAAACACCATATATTTT. Its translation: CASTHLGSSGNTIYF. The variable domain in full, with the rest retrieved from reference TRBV7-9 and TRBJ1-3, is DTGVSQNPRHKITKRGQNVTFRCDPISEHNRLYWYRQTLGQGPEFLTYFQNEAQLEKSRLLSDRFSAERPKGSFSTLEIQRTEQGDSAMYLCASTHLGSSGNTIYFGEGSWLTVV.

V usage is TRBV2 and J usage is TRBJ2-1; a weak D match, TRBD2 (6 bases). V shed 7 bases and J shed 6 bases, with 19 bases lying between them. Germline-derived CDR1 and CDR2 are SNHLY and FYNNEI. The CDR3 loop spans 15 amino acids. This CDR3 reads CASKSRTIEVNEQFF. DNA of the CDR3: TGTGCCAGCAAAAGTAGGACTATCGAAGTCAATGAGCAGTTCTTC.

The chain employs TRBV6-6 and TRBJ2-7, with 8 bases matching TRBD2. The CDR3 covers 15 residues. The germline gives CDR1 MNHNY, CDR2 SVGAGI (reference sequence). Unmatched junction bases numbered 9, after V lost 5 bases and J lost 3 bases. The CDR3 DNA follows: TGTGCCAGCAGTCCCGGACTAGCCCAGCACTACGAGCAGTACTTC. Translated: CASSPGLAQHYEQYF.

The chain uses TRBV5-8 and TRBJ2-7; D gene ambiguous. The V end lost 1 base, the J end lost 3 bases, and 8 bases lay between the germline ends. The CDR3 runs 13 residues. The germline CDR1 and CDR2 sequences are SGHTS and YDEGEE. The CDR3 spells CASSLFASYEQYF. CDR3 nucleotide sequence: TGTGCCAGCAGCTTGTTCGCTAGCTACGAGCAGTACTTC.

The chain uses TRBV11-2 and TRBJ2-7; TRBD2 matches 7 bases. V lost 5 bases and J lost 3; bases outside the gene matches: 7. In germline, CDR1 is SGHAT, CDR2 FQNNGV. This CDR3 has 14 residues. The CDR3 DNA sequence: TGTGCCAGCAGCGGGAGAGCTAGCGGCTACGAGCAGTACTTC. Translated, it gives CASSGRASGYEQYF.

The rearrangement links TRBV19 to TRBJ1-5; 12 nucleotides match TRBD1. Germline V CDR1 and CDR2: LNHDA, SQIVND (reference sequence). CDR3 size: 16 residues. The junction had 5 bases not matched to a gene; V was cut back by 1 base and J by 7 bases. CDR3 in amino acids: CASSIGGTGGGQPQHF. The CDR3 nucleotides read TGTGCCAGTAGTATAGGGGGGACAGGGGGCGGCCAGCCCCAGCATTTT.

This chain joins TRBV19 and TRBJ1-3; D remains unclear. The germline V gene encodes CDR1 LNHDA and CDR2 SQIVND (reference sequence). V was pared by 4 bases and J by 1 base, with 5 bases between. CDR3 length equals 13 residues. The CDR3 nucleotides are TGTGCCAGTAGTAGGAGATCTGGAAACACCATATATTTT. Amino acids: CASSRRSGNTIYF.

The gene calls are TRBV11-2 and TRBJ2-1; TRBD2 is a possible D gene (5 bases). From germline, CDR1 is SGHAT and CDR2 FQNNGV. V lost 5 bases to trimming and J lost 6 bases, with 20 bases between them. The CDR3 has 16 amino acids. This CDR3 reads CASSQTGFMNSNEQFF. The CDR3 DNA is TGTGCCAGCAGCCAGACGGGGTTCATGAATTCCAATGAGCAGTTCTTC. The full variable domain, with the rest looked up from reference TRBV11-2 and TRBJ2-1, is EAGVAQSPRYKIIEKRQSVAFWCNPISGHATLYWYQQILGQGPKLLIQFQNNGVVDDSQLPKDRFSAERLKGVDSTLKIQPAKLEDSAVYLCASSQTGFMNSNEQFFGPGTRLTVL.

The chain combines TRBV20-1 with TRBJ2-5; D unclear. V was shortened by 6 bases and J by 2 bases, with 7 bases between the two germline ends. Germline CDR1 is DFQATT and CDR2 is SNEGSKA (reference sequence). The CDR3 loop spans 11 amino acids. CDR3 residues: CSAALQETQYF. In DNA, the CDR3 is TGCAGTGCCGCACTGCAAGAGACCCAGTACTTC.

This chain joins TRBV5-5 and TRBJ2-1; perhaps TRBD1 as D (6 bases). This CDR3 spans 14 amino acids. V dropped 0 bases and J dropped 9 bases, with 13 bases sitting between them. Germline lookup yields CDR1 SGHKS and CDR2 YYEKEE (reference sequence). The CDR3 DNA is TGTGCCAGCAGCTTGGACAGGGCAGTTGGTGAGCAGTTCTTC. The encoded protein is CASSLDRAVGEQFF.

The V call is TRBV7-2, the J call TRBJ2-3; 11 nucleotides agree with TRBD2. Unmatched junction bases numbered 7, after V lost 5 bases and J lost 0 bases. The CDR3 extends over 17 amino acids. The germline V gene has CDR1 SGHTA and CDR2 FQGNSA. This chain's CDR3 is CASSERLAGPSTDTQYF. CDR3 sequence (DNA): TGTGCCAGCAGCGAACGACTAGCGGGACCTAGCACAGATACGCAGTATTTT.

V and J are TRBV18 and TRBJ2-2; no clear D. The germline V gene encodes CDR1 KGHSH and CDR2 LQKENI. This CDR3 region has 14 residues. With 3 bases removed from V and 3 bases from J, the gap between germline ends came to 8 bases. CDR3 DNA sequence: TGTGCCAGCTCACCCGCCTCCTACACCGGGGAGCTGTTTTTT. Translating it yields CASSPASYTGELFF. Based on the CDR3 plus reference TRBV18 and TRBJ2-2, the full variable domain is NAGVMQNPRHLVRRRGQEARLRCSPMKGHSHVYWYRQLPEEGLKFMVYLQKENIIDESGMPKERFSAEFPKEGPSILRIQQVVRGDSAAYFCASSPASYTGELFFGEGSRLTVL.

The chain recombines TRBV30 with TRBJ2-1, with D hard to call. Germline V gene data show CDR1 as GTSNPN and CDR2 as SVGIG (reference sequence). V lost 2 bases and J 9 bases, leaving 14 bases between the germline ends. This CDR3 region has 13 residues. DNA for the CDR3: TGTGCCTGGAGTCTACTGTTCCGGAGTGAGCAGTTCTTC. It translates to CAWSLLFRSEQFF.

The rearrangement uses TRBV28 and TRBJ1-2; TRBD1 matches 7 bases. V trimming: 6 bases; J trimming: 8 bases; junction bases outside the gene matches: 9. The CDR3 loop spans 13 amino acids. Germline V gives CDR1 MDHEN, CDR2 SYDVKM. The CDR3 nucleotides read TGTGCCAGCAGAGATGGGACAGTCGGCGGCTACACCTTC. As protein: CASRDGTVGGYTF.

This clone was observed a single time. The chain combines TRBV5-8 with TRBJ2-1; 12 bases fit TRBD2. Germline CDR1 SGHTS, CDR2 YDEGEE. CDR3 length: 16 residues. The V gene end was trimmed by 7 bases and the J gene end by 10 bases; junction bases not matched to a gene: 15. The CDR3 sequence is CASDRGQLAGGWEQFF. Here the CDR3 DNA reads TGTGCCAGCGACAGGGGTCAACTAGCGGGAGGTTGGGAGCAGTTCTTC. Full variable domain (remainder filled in from reference TRBV5-8 and TRBJ2-1): EAGVTQSPTHLIKTRGQQATLRCSPISGHTSVYWYQQALGLGLQFLLWYDEGEERNRGNFPPRFSGRQFPNYSSELNVNALELEDSALYLCASDRGQLAGGWEQFFGPGTRLTVL.

V usage is TRBV5-1 and J usage is TRBJ1-6; no firm D call. V lost 0 bases and J lost 5, with 9 bases in between. The V gene's germline CDR1 is SGHRS and CDR2 YFSETQ. The CDR3 extends over 15 amino acids. The CDR3 DNA reads TGCGCCAGCAGCTTGGCCGTAGCAAATAATTCACCCCTCCACTTT. Its translation is CASSLAVANNSPLHF.

The chain has TRBV6-1 and TRBJ2-7; 14 nucleotides line up with TRBD2. The CDR3 extends over 17 amino acids. The germline V gene has CDR1 MNHNS and CDR2 SASEGT. The V segment lost 4 bases and the J segment 6 bases; nucleotides outside the gene matches: 11. CDR3 residues: CASSVFTGTSGSIEQYF. The DNA of the CDR3 is TGTGCCAGCAGTGTTTTTACCGGGACTAGCGGGAGTATCGAGCAGTACTTC.

The V and J genes are TRBV10-3 and TRBJ2-5; 9 bases line up with TRBD2. Losses at the gene ends were 3 bases for V and 3 bases for J; bases not matched to a gene: 5. This CDR3 has 15 residues. The germline V gene encodes CDR1 ENHRY and CDR2 SYGVKD. CDR3 sequence reads: CAISDPGTSKETQYF. The CDR3 region has the DNA TGTGCCATCAGTGACCCCGGGACTAGCAAAGAGACCCAGTACTTC.

The chain has TRBV27 and TRBJ2-3; 8 bases align to TRBD2. This CDR3 is 15 amino acids long. The V and J ends lost 5 bases and 3 bases, in that order; junction bases with no gene match: 7. Germline values: CDR1 MNHEY, CDR2 SMNVEV (reference sequence). The CDR3 DNA reads as TGTGCCAGCAGTCCTACGGGACTAGGGACAGATACGCAGTATTTT. It specifies CASSPTGLGTDTQYF.

The chain carries TRBV6-6 and TRBJ2-7; 7 bases line up with TRBD1. V trimming: 4 bases; J trimming: 2 bases; junction bases outside the gene matches: 2. The germline V gene encodes CDR1 MNHNY and CDR2 SVGAGI (reference sequence). This CDR3 is built from 13 residues. CDR3 sequence reads: CASSSGQTYEQYF. The CDR3 nucleotides are TGTGCCAGCAGTTCGGGACAGACCTACGAGCAGTACTTC.

The CDR3 region has the DNA TGTGCCAGCAGGACAAGTGGGGCCGCTGGCTACACCTTC. It codes for CASRTSGAAGYTF. V and J are TRBV6-5 and TRBJ1-2, with a tentative D call TRBD1 (5 bases). The CDR3 loop spans 13 amino acids. Germline CDR1 and CDR2: MNHEY and SVGAGI. The V and J ends lost 6 bases and 7 bases respectively, with 15 bases between them.

V usage is TRBV7-9 and J usage is TRBJ2-2, with a weak D call TRBD1 (6 bases). This CDR3 spans 15 amino acids. V was shortened by 2 bases and J by 1 base, with 8 bases between the two germline ends. In germline, CDR1 is SEHNR, CDR2 FQNEAQ (reference sequence). The CDR3 sequence: CASSLRQENTGELFF. The DNA for the CDR3 is TGTGCCAGCAGCTTAAGACAGGAGAACACCGGGGAGCTGTTTTTT.